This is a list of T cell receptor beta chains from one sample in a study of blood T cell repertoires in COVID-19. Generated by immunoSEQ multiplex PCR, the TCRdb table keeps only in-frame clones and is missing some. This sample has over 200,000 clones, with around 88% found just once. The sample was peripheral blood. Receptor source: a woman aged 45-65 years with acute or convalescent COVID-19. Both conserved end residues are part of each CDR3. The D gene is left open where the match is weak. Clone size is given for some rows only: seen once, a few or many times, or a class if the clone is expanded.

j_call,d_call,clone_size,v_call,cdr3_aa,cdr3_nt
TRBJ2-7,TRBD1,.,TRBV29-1,CSVEVRQGGEQYF,TGCAGCGTTGAGGTGAGACAGGGTGGGGAGCAGTACTTC
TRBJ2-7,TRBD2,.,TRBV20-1,CSASFPSGTYEQYF,TGCAGTGCTAGTTTTCCTAGCGGGACATACGAGCAGTACTTC
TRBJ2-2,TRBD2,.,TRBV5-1,CASSTPGLDTGELFF,TGCGCCAGCAGCACCCCGGGACTAGACACCGGGGAGCTGTTTTTT
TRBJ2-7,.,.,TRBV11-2,CASSFRPSYEQYF,TGTGCCAGCAGCTTCAGGCCTTCCTACGAGCAGTACTTC
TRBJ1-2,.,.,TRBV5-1,CASSLDGGVRRGANYGYTF,TGCGCCAGCAGCTTGGATGGGGGCGTTCGGAGAGGGGCTAACTATGGCTACACCTTC
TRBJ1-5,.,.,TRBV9,CASSGRGEGQPQHF,TGTGCCAGCAGCGGACGAGGTGAGGGTCAGCCCCAGCATTTT
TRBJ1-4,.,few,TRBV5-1,CASSLVIWEGLNEKLFF,TGCGCCAGCAGCTTGGTTATCTGGGAGGGCCTAAATGAAAAACTGTTTTTT
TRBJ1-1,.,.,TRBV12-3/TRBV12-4,CASSLDQGSEAFF,TGTGCCAGCAGTTTAGATCAGGGAAGTGAAGCTTTCTTT
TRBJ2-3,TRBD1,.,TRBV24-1,CATSDLGQGDADTQYF,TGTGCCACCAGTGACCTGGGACAGGGGGATGCAGATACGCAGTATTTT
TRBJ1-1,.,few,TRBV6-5,CASSSQLGLMNTEAFF,TGTGCCAGCAGTTCCCAATTGGGACTCATGAACACTGAAGCTTTCTTT
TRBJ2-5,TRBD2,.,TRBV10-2,CASSYPSGSSGETQYF,TGCGCCAGCAGTTATCCTAGCGGGAGTAGTGGGGAGACCCAGTACTTC
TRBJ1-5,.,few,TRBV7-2,CASSPRGDSNQPQHF,TGTGCCAGCAGCCCCCGGGGAGATAGCAATCAGCCCCAGCATTTT
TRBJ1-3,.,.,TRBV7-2,CASSAKNTIYF,TGTGCCAGCAGCGCGAAAAACACCATATATTTT
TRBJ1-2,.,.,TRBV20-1,CSALVRDGYTF,TGCAGTGCCCTTGTCAGGGATGGCTACACCTTC
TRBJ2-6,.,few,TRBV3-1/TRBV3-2,CASSPRASGANVLTF,TGTGCCAGCAGCCCCCGAGCATCTGGGGCCAACGTCCTGACTTTC
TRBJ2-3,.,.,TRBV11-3,CASSSDRLDTQYF,TGTGCCAGCAGCTCAGACCGACTGGATACGCAGTATTTT
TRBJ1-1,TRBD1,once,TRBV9,CASSVTQGGNTEAFF,TGTGCCAGCAGCGTAACCCAGGGGGGGAACACTGAAGCTTTCTTT
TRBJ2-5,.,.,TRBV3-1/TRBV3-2,CASSHGEETQYF,TGTGCCAGCAGCCATGGGGAGGAGACCCAGTACTTC
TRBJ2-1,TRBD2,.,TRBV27,CASGPTSGNNEQFF,TGTGCCAGCGGACCGACTAGCGGGAACAATGAGCAGTTCTTC
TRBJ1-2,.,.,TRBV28,CASSLYGGGGSNYGYTF,TGTGCCAGCAGTTTATATGGGGGTGGAGGGTCTAACTATGGCTACACCTTC
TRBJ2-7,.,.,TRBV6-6,CASRTATYEQYF,TGTGCCAGCAGAACCGCTACCTACGAGCAGTACTTC
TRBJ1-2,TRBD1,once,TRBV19,CASSPGQVLGGYGYTF,TGTGCCAGTAGTCCCGGACAGGTCCTAGGAGGCTATGGCTACACCTTC
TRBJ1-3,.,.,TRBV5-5,CASSLDPSRINTIYF,TGTGCCAGCAGCTTGGACCCCTCGAGGATAAACACCATATATTTT
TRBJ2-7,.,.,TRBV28,CASSLSGLAYEQYF,TGTGCCAGCAGCCTTAGCGGATTAGCCTACGAGCAGTACTTC
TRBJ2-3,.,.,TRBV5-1,CASSPDGSTDTQYF,TGCGCCAGCAGTCCTGACGGGAGCACTGATACGCAGTATTTT
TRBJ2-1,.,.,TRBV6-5,CASTAPEAYNEQFF,TGTGCCAGCACAGCGCCCGAGGCATACAATGAGCAGTTCTTC
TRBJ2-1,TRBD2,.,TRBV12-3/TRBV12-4,CASSQLAGGREFF,TGTGCCAGCAGCCAGCTAGCGGGAGGTCGGGAGTTCTTC
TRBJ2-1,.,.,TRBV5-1,CASSLELVNEQFF,TGCGCCAGCAGCTTGGAGTTAGTAAATGAGCAGTTCTTC